A selection of T cell receptor beta chains follows, all from one sample in a study of blood T cell repertoires in COVID-19. TCRdb's copy holds only in-frame clones and misses some; the assay was immunoSEQ multiplex PCR. The sample holds 60,000 to 75,000 clones, roughly 85% seen once. Specimen: peripheral blood. The receptors derive from a man aged 55 to 70 with active or convalescent COVID-19. The CDR3 runs from the conserved cysteine through the conserved F or W. The D gene is left open where the match is weak. Only some rows state a clone size, as once, few, many or a class for expanded clones.

j_call d_call clone_size v_call cdr3_aa cdr3_nt
TRBJ1-5 NA NA TRBV21-1 CASKRDRGCYSNQPQHF TGTGCCAGCAAAAGGGACAGGGGATGTTATAGCAATCAGCCCCAGCATTTT
TRBJ1-1 TRBD1 NA TRBV5-1 CASSLNPQGQTEAFF TGCGCCAGCAGCTTAAACCCCCAGGGACAGACTGAAGCTTTCTTT
TRBJ1-1 NA NA TRBV15 CATRRWDTEAFF TGTGCCACCAGGAGGTGGGACACTGAAGCTTTCTTT
TRBJ2-3 TRBD1 NA TRBV7-2 CASLETGGNTDTQYF TGTGCCAGCCTCGAGACAGGGGGCAACACAGATACGCAGTATTTT
TRBJ2-7 NA NA TRBV28 CASSPGAAYEQYF TGTGCCAGCAGCCCGGGAGCGGCCTACGAGCAGTACTTC
TRBJ2-5 NA NA TRBV15 CATSRWVGTSHQETQYF TGTGCCACCAGCAGGTGGGTGGGGACATCCCACCAAGAGACCCAGTACTTC
TRBJ2-3 TRBD2 NA TRBV19 CASSPGTSGGGSTDTQYF TGTGCCAGTAGCCCCGGGACTAGCGGGGGAGGAAGCACAGATACGCAGTATTTT
TRBJ1-5 TRBD1 NA TRBV5-1 CASSLGTGTGGRDQPQHF TGCGCCAGCAGCTTGGGAACCGGGACAGGGGGTAGGGATCAGCCCCAGCATTTT
TRBJ2-3 TRBD2 NA TRBV9 CASSVWRGGTDTQYF TGTGCCAGCAGCGTTTGGCGGGGGGGAACAGATACGCAGTATTTT
TRBJ2-5 TRBD2 NA TRBV5-1 CASSSAPTTSGDRGETQYF TGCGCCAGCAGCTCCGCCCCGACGACTAGCGGGGACCGCGGTGAGACCCAGTACTTC
TRBJ2-2 NA NA TRBV15 CATEPDGGPDTGELFF TGTGCCACCGAGCCGGACGGGGGGCCGGACACCGGGGAGCTGTTTTTT
TRBJ2-4 TRBD2 NA TRBV2 CASSSGGINIQYF TGTGCCAGCAGTAGCGGGGGGATAAACATTCAGTACTTC
TRBJ2-7 NA NA TRBV2 CASSYQGLEQYF TGTGCCAGCAGTTATCAGGGGCTCGAGCAGTACTTC
TRBJ2-3 NA NA TRBV18 CASSTTRTADTQYF TGTGCCAGCTCAACTACCAGGACTGCAGATACGCAGTATTTT
TRBJ2-1 NA few TRBV7-9 CASSRKDKRKYNEQFF TGTGCCAGCAGCCGGAAGGATAAGCGGAAATACAATGAGCAGTTCTTC
TRBJ1-1 NA NA TRBV18 CASSSSTANTEAFF TGTGCCAGCTCGTCCTCGACAGCGAACACTGAAGCTTTCTTT
TRBJ2-7 NA NA TRBV5-1 CASSRDNPYEQYF TGCGCCAGCAGCCGGGACAATCCCTACGAGCAGTACTTC
TRBJ1-6 TRBD1 NA TRBV19 CASSPGQANSPLHF TGTGCCAGTAGTCCCGGACAGGCCAATTCACCCCTCCACTTT
TRBJ1-1 NA NA TRBV30 CAWSKYREKGTEAFF TGTGCCTGGAGTAAATACAGGGAGAAGGGAACTGAAGCTTTCTTT
TRBJ2-1 TRBD2 NA TRBV6-6 CASSYGGGSYNEQFF TGTGCCAGCAGTTACGGCGGGGGGAGTTACAATGAGCAGTTCTTC
TRBJ1-4 TRBD1 NA TRBV7-9 CASSSILTGVAEKLFF TGTGCCAGCAGCTCCATATTGACAGGGGTGGCTGAAAAACTGTTTTTT
TRBJ1-2 TRBD1 NA TRBV19 CASVQGAHSYGYTF TGTGCCAGTGTACAGGGGGCCCATTCGTATGGCTACACCTTC
TRBJ1-2 TRBD1 many TRBV5-5 CASSLEESRGNYGYTF TGTGCCAGCAGCTTGGAGGAGTCCAGGGGGAACTATGGCTACACCTTC
TRBJ1-1 NA NA TRBV7-8 CASSTPRHTNTEAFF TGTGCCAGCAGCACCCCGAGGCACACCAACACTGAAGCTTTCTTT
TRBJ1-5 TRBD1 NA TRBV19 CASSLAGTGAHQPQHF TGTGCCAGTAGTCTGGCCGGGACAGGGGCACATCAGCCCCAGCATTTT
TRBJ2-5 TRBD2 NA TRBV11-3 CASSTSSAGGDETQYF TGTGCCAGCAGCACGAGTAGCGCGGGGGGCGACGAGACCCAGTACTTC
TRBJ1-2 NA NA TRBV5-1 CASSAGLRNYGYTF TGCGCCAGCAGCGCGGGACTTCGAAACTATGGCTACACCTTC
TRBJ2-7 NA once TRBV5-8 CASRDDSYEQYF TGTGCCAGCAGGGACGACAGCTACGAGCAGTACTTC
TRBJ2-6 TRBD2 NA TRBV6-2/TRBV6-3 CASSRGGATGANVLTF TGTGCCAGCAGTCGCGGGGGGGCCACAGGGGCCAACGTCCTGACTTTC
TRBJ1-5 NA few TRBV2 CASSVGVGNQPQHF TGTGCCAGCAGTGTAGGGGTTGGGAATCAGCCCCAGCATTTT
TRBJ2-5 TRBD2 NA TRBV11-3 CASSMGTSVQETQYF TGTGCCAGCAGCATGGGGACTAGCGTTCAAGAGACCCAGTACTTC
TRBJ1-4 NA NA TRBV5-1 CASSSSGRGINNEKLFF TGCGCCAGCAGCTCGTCAGGGAGGGGGATTAATAATGAAAAACTGTTTTTT
TRBJ2-2 NA NA TRBV5-1 CASSAGSVPGELFF TGCGCCAGCAGCGCGGGGTCCGTCCCTGGGGAGCTGTTTTTT
TRBJ2-5 NA NA TRBV15 CATSSSIVETQYF TGTGCCACCAGCAGCTCTATTGTAGAGACCCAGTACTTC
TRBJ2-7 TRBD2 NA TRBV28 CASSFERGGLPLNEQYF TGTGCCAGCAGTTTTGAGCGGGGGGGCCTCCCACTCAACGAGCAGTACTTC
TRBJ2-7 TRBD1 few TRBV5-1 CASSDRDSLAYEQYF TGCGCCAGCAGCGACCGGGACAGCCTAGCCTACGAGCAGTACTTC
TRBJ1-1 TRBD1 NA TRBV19 CASSTEQGIEAFF TGTGCCAGTAGTACCGAACAGGGGATTGAAGCTTTCTTT
TRBJ1-5 TRBD1 NA TRBV30 CAWSTGQGIQQPQHF TGTGCCTGGAGTACCGGACAGGGGATACAGCAGCCCCAGCATTTT
TRBJ2-7 NA once TRBV7-2 CASSLDRVGTYEQYF TGTGCCAGCAGCTTAGACAGGGTAGGCACCTACGAGCAGTACTTC
TRBJ2-3 TRBD2 NA TRBV7-2 CASSLAYGGDTQYF TGTGCCAGCAGCTTGGCCTACGGGGGGGATACGCAGTATTTT
TRBJ1-2 NA NA TRBV2 CASSAQGDGYTF TGTGCCAGCAGTGCTCAGGGTGATGGCTACACCTTC
TRBJ2-7 TRBD2 NA TRBV27 CASSFGLAGDFYEQYF TGTGCCAGCAGTTTCGGGCTAGCGGGGGACTTCTACGAGCAGTACTTC
TRBJ1-3 NA NA TRBV11-2 CASSPRPQDSGNTIYF TGTGCCAGCAGCCCCAGACCGCAGGACTCTGGAAACACCATATATTTT
TRBJ2-3 TRBD2 NA TRBV7-3 CASSLTGWTSGRDTQYF TGTGCCAGCAGCTTAACTGGGTGGACTAGCGGGAGGGATACGCAGTATTTT